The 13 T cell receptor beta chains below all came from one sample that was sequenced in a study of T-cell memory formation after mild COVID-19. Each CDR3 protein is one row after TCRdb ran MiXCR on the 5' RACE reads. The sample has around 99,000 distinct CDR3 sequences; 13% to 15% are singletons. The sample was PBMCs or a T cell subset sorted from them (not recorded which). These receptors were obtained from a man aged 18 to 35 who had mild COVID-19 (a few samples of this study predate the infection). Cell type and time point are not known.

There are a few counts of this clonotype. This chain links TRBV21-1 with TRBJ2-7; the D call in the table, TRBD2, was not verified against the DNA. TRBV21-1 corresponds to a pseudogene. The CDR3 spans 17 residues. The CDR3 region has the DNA TGTGCCAGCAGCAAATGGGAGGGTTGGATGGACGACTACGAGCAGTACGTC. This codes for CASSKWEGWMDDYEQYV.

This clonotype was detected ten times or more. The CDR3 loop reads CSVVSLITTSRDTDTQYF. Written as DNA, the CDR3 is TGCAGCGTTGTTTCCCTAATCACGACTAGCCGGGATACAGATACGCAGTATTTT. The genes are TRBV29-1 and TRBJ2-3, with TRBD2 identical over 7 bases. In germline, CDR1 is SQVTM, CDR2 ANQGSEA. The CDR3 runs 18 residues. V lost 4 bases to trimming and J lost 3 bases; unmatched junction nucleotides: 19.

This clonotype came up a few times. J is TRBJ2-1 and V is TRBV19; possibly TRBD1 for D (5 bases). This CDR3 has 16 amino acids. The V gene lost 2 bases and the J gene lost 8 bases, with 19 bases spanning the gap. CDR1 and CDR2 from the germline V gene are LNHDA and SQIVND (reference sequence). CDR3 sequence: CASSIYFGRVGDEQFF. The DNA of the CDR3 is TGTGCCAGTAGTATATACTTCGGCAGGGTGGGCGATGAGCAGTTCTTC.

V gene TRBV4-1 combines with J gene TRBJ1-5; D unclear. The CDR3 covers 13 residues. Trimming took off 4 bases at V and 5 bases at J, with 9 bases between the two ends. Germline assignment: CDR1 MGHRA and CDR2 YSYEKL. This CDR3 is CASSPEADQPQHF. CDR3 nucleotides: TGCGCCAGCAGCCCAGAGGCGGATCAGCCCCAGCATTTT.

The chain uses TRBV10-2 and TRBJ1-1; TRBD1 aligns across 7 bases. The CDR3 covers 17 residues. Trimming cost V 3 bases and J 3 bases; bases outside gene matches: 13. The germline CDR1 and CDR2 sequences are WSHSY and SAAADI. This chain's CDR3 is CASSDKGGARMDTEAFF. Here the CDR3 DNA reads TGCGCCAGCAGTGATAAAGGGGGCGCGAGAATGGACACTGAAGCTTTCTTT.

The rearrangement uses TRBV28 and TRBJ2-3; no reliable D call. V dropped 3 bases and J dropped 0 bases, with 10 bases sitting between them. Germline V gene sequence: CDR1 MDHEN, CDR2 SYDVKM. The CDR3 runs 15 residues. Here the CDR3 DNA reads TGTGCCAGCAGTTTTAACTGGCAAAGCACAGATACGCAGTATTTT. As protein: CASSFNWQSTDTQYF. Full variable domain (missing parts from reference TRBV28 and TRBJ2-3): DVKVTQSSRYLVKRTGEKVFLECVQDMDHENMFWYRQDPGLGLRLIYFSYDVKMKEKGDIPEGYSVSREKKERFSLILESASTNQTSMYLCASSFNWQSTDTQYFGPGTRLTVL.

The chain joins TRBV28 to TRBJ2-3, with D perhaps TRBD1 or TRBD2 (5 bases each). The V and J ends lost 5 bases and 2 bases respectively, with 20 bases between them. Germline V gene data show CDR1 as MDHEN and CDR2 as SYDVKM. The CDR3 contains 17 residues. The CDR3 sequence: CASSPPLGTVITDTQYF. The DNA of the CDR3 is TGTGCCAGCAGTCCCCCCCTCGGGACGGTGATCACAGATACGCAGTATTTT.

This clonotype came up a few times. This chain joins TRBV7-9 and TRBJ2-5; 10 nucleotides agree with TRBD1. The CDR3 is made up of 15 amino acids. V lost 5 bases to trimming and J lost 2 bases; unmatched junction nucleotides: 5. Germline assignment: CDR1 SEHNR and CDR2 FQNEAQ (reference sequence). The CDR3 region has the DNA TGTGCCAGCAGCCTATGGACAGGGGGACAAGAGACCCAGTACTTC. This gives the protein CASSLWTGGQETQYF.

CDR3 in DNA: TGTGCCAGCAGCTTACTTGCTCTACAAGAGACCCAGTACTTC. This translates into CASSLLALQETQYF. The genes are TRBV7-9 and TRBJ2-5; D not certain. The CDR3 sequence is 14 residues long. The ends were cut back, 2 bases at V and 2 bases at J, with 9 bases in the middle. Germline V CDR1 and CDR2: SEHNR, FQNEAQ (reference sequence).

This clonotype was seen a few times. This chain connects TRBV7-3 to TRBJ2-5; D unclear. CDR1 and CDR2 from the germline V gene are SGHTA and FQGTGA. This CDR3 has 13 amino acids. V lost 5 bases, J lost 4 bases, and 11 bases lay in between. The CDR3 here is CASSRTSSETQYF. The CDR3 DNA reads TGTGCCAGCAGCCGGACCAGCTCAGAGACCCAGTACTTC.

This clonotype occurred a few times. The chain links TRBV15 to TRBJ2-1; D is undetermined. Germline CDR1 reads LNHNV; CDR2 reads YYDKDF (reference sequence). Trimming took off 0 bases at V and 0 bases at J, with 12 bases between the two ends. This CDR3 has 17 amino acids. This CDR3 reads CATSRDAGKGSYNEQFF. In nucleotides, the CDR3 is TGTGCCACCAGCAGAGACGCTGGAAAGGGCTCCTACAATGAGCAGTTCTTC.

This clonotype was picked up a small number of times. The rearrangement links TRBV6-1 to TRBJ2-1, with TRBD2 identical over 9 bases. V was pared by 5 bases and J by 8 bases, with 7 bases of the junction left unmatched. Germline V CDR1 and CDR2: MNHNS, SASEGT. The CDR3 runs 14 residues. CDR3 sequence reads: CASSSSGGIDEQFF. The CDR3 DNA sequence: TGTGCCAGCAGTTCCAGCGGGGGGATTGATGAGCAGTTCTTC.

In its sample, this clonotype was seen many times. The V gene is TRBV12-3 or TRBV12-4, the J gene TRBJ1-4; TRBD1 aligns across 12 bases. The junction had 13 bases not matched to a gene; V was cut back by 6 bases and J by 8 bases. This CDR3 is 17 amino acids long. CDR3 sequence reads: CASRPRDRGRVEEKLFF. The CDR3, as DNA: TGTGCCAGCAGACCCCGGGACAGGGGGCGGGTGGAGGAAAAACTGTTTTTT.